This T cell receptor beta chain originates from a study of cytomegalovirus exposure and HLA in healthy donors (dated by TCRdb to 2017 to 2019). For the study in its entirety: In an earlier analysis of 587 of the donors, 250 to 350 Gb of sequence data and about 110 million unique TCR beta sequences from about 179 million T cells were reported. An early release covering roughly 640 HLA-typed donors comprised approximately 300 gigabases of sequencing data and around 80 million unique TCR sequences. The genetic ancestry cluster associated with self-reported Caucasian donors included around four fifths of the 300 to 400 genotyped donors. The study aimed to test whether cataloging public T cell receptors could reveal signatures of past pathogen exposure. The study profiled the T cell repertoires of under 700 subjects by immunosequencing and related them to cytomegalovirus serostatus. Besides the first cohort of 550 to 750 subjects, a separate validation cohort made up of 120 different subjects was used. High-throughput TCR immunosequencing, statistical association of individual TCRs with disease status, and machine learning were combined to predict cytomegalovirus infection status. A later analysis re-examined previously published TCR beta repertoires from just over 650 donors and added high-resolution HLA genotyping to investigate patterns of TCR occurrence. In the later analysis, no new phenotypic data were used to find candidate immune exposures; instead, reliance was placed on TCR beta sequences and their occurrence across donors. An earlier analysis of some 600 of the donors applied high-throughput TCR beta sequencing to assess whether each TCR beta V gene segment acted as functional or pseudogenic. Donor age, sex, ethnicity and CMV serostatus were collected together with the repertoire data. In a later genetic analysis, genome-wide SNP genotypes for about 55% of the roughly 670 donors were used, and that subset was treated as a discovery cohort. Every discovery cohort repertoire had been produced on one sequencing platform. HLA typing included class I and class II loci at four-digit resolution. The number of donors typed differed by locus, with 629-630 for A, B, C, DRB1 and DQB1, approximately 500 for DQA1, approximately 570 for DPA1, and some 440 for DPB1. Because of strong linkage in the cohort, five DR-DQ haplotypes were treated as single units for association and clustering. Across 398 genotyped donors of the cohort, an average of about 220,000 unique TCR beta nucleotide sequences per donor were sequenced, and roughly 18% of those sequences were non-productive.

The library was generated by the immunoSEQ multiplex PCR assay. For the multiplex PCR, a mixture combining 60 forward primers for TCR Vbeta segments and 13 reverse primers for TCR Jbeta segments was used. A multiplex PCR assay on genomic DNA amplified the CDR3 region of rearranged TCR beta genes. On the Illumina HiSeq System, the amplified TCR beta libraries were sequenced as 87-base-pair reads. Per the authors' processing: A later analysis counted approximately 74 million unique TCR beta chains across the 700 or so repertoires, and some 11 million of these chains were shared by at least two donors. Raw reads were error-corrected and collapsed into unique sequences by a nearest-neighbor algorithm in which closely related sequences were merged to remove PCR and sequencing errors. Alignment of CDR3 sequences to IMGT reference sequences was used to assign V, D and J gene segments. For a sequence to be retained, a match of at least six nucleotides was required to both a V gene segment and a J gene segment. A rearrangement counted as productive if the CDR3 had no stop codons and remained in frame with V and J, and every other rearrangement counted as non-productive. CDR3 was defined by IMGT convention, running from the second conserved V-encoded cysteine to the conserved J-encoded phenylalanine. Sequences without an unambiguous match to a single V gene segment were excluded from the earlier analysis of approximately 560 of the donors. In an earlier analysis of 450 to 750 of the donors, a V segment was called functional when productive rearrangements were above 56.7%, and segregating when the standard deviation between donors exceeded 5%. A statistical classification framework was built to diagnose cytomegalovirus status from the catalog of TCR beta chain sequences. In a later analysis, TCR nucleotide sequences were compared against IMGT/GENE-DB human TR gene sequences so that V and J genes could be assigned. The TCRdist pipeline was used in a later analysis to assign CDR3 sequences and most-parsimonious VDJ recombination scenarios. In a later analysis, each TCR beta chain was defined by its CDR3 amino acid sequence together with its V-gene family, and reads lacking a unique V-gene family were excluded. As a way to deal with suspected cross-contamination and a sequencing artifact, a later analysis dropped approximately 590 nucleotide sequences that were highly shared and had low generation probability. A later analysis calculated a clonal expansion index for each public chain from normalized within-repertoire ranks of inferred template counts. Generation probabilities in a later analysis came from a VDJ recombination model fitted to out-of-frame rearrangements, and those results were checked against IGoR. A later analysis scored TCR-TCR, TCR-HLA and TCR-CMV co-occurrence with hypergeometric tests, applying a repertoire-size bias correction to TCR pairs. False discovery rates were estimated in a later analysis by permuting HLA or CMV assignments 20 times. In a later analysis, co-occurring TCRs were grouped using DBSCAN, and TCRdist sequence similarity was added for clustering within HLA-allele-positive subsets. For co-occurrence clustering, repertoires with fewer than 30,000 or more than 120,000 public chains were excluded, along with a handful of repertoires with anomalous nucleotide sharing. TCRdb provides this immuneACCESS table in a form limited to in-frame rearrangements. Some clones are lacking; in checked studies, under half of them reflect an unresolved V gene, and why the rest are absent is not known. V and J calls and clone size are given by that table; D and trimming were obtained from the DNA. The sample table contains about 130,000 clones; only one count was recorded for about 74% of them. Clones ranked in the top ten supply around 4% of the sample.

The cohort comprised 550 to 700 healthy bone marrow donors. At the time of sampling, every cohort member was nominally healthy, though immune exposures that went unrecorded were likely present. The donor was CMV seropositive and was included in the group of 270 or so seropositive cohort members. Every donor gave a peripheral blood sample, and the peripheral blood mononuclear cells from that sample were used for TCR beta sequencing. The Qiagen DNeasy Blood Extraction Kit was used to extract genomic DNA from the blood cell samples. CDR1 SGHRS and CDR2 YFSETQ are derived from the germline V gene. The CDR3, from cysteine to phenylalanine, totals 14 residues. Just the 42-base CDR3 DNA is kept, in frame starting at base 1. Deletion took 0 bases off V and 1 base off J, with a span of 7 bases between the germline ends. Findings and caveats that apply to the study as a whole: The authors suggested that the approach could potentially be generalized to other disease states and immunological phenotypes. A total of 150 to 200 TCR beta chains were listed by the study as associated with cytomegalovirus. The earlier analysis of about 600 of the donors excluded fewer than 20 rarely observed V segments, including chromosome 9 orphons, because counts were too low. The sequencing pipeline was judged likely to have produced a cluster of highly shared sequence variants as a technical artifact. A later genetic analysis associated a missense DCLRE1C variant with V-gene and J-gene trimming of TCR beta chains, and an independent cohort replicated the association. In a later analysis, the rate of TCR association differed among HLA loci, with DRB1 alleles having the most associated TCRs and HLA-C alleles having the fewest. CMV serostatus was the only immune exposure information available for the cohort. In a later analysis, some 17,000 TCR beta sequences were associated with specific HLA alleles at a false discovery rate of 0.05. A further reported finding was that TCR beta sequences accurately predicted the HLA-A and HLA-B alleles for most subjects in the first cohort. In a later analysis, most CMV-associated TCR beta chains were found to appear HLA-restricted, with HLA associations seemingly driven largely by CMV exposure. In a later genetic analysis, fewer N-insertions in productive TCRs were reported among donors in an Asian-associated ancestry cluster than the roughly 700-donor mean. Broadly in line with IMGT annotations, most TCR beta V segments showed up in productive rearrangements about 87% or about 30% of the time in an earlier analysis of under 700 of the donors. Strong co-occurrence of HLA alleles, especially DR and DQ, made assigning TCR associations to individual alleles difficult. Only TCR beta chains were sequenced in this cohort, and the absence of alpha or paired-chain data limited detectable features. In a later analysis, HLA-associated TCR beta chains were found to be more clonally expanded and to have lower generation probabilities than equally common non-associated chains. Cytomegalovirus status was reported to be diagnosed by the classifier with high specificity and sensitivity in both the original and validation cohorts. Linkage disequilibrium might explain the correlated functional status among segregating V segments, but an unknown experimental factor could not be excluded. A later analysis reported that several top co-occurrence clusters appeared linked to parvovirus B19, influenza, CMV and Epstein-Barr virus. Because the 87-base-pair reads could not distinguish some IMGT-functional V segments, including TRBV6-2 and TRBV6-3, those segments were excluded. Most TCR sequences were seen in very few donors, while some public TCRs were found in many individuals. HLA typing was unavailable for some donors at each locus, so association tests used only the typed subset. Sequencing depth was assumed to be roughly uniform across donors in the presence/absence analyses, though that assumption may not hold. In vitro tests confirmed that a few of the cytomegalovirus-associated TCR beta chains recognize cytomegalovirus antigens.

Concerning this clone itself: The antigen this receptor binds is unknown. Qualities for individual bases were not recorded, and no much larger clone is one base off.

The sequence came from a man younger than 35 in good health and CMV-seropositive. The rearrangement combines TRBV5-1 with TRBJ1-1; TRBD1 is a possible D gene, resting on 5 matching bases. Sequences were obtained from PBMCs. The DNA sequence reads TGCGCCAGCAGCTTGGAGGGGTCGAACACTGAAGCTTTCTTT. This encodes CASSLEGSNTEAFF.